This T cell receptor (beta chain) was obtained from a study of CD8+CD57+ T cells in acquired aplastic anemia. At the level of the study: About 11 million reads, on average, were obtained for CD4+ cells from healthy donors. Study observations and caveats: Patients and controls had in common 25 to 35 CD8+ CDR3 sequences.

To note about this clonotype: What it binds is unknown.

Germline V gives CDR1 SQVTM, CDR2 ANQGSEA. CDR3 size: 12 residues. The germline V and J ends were trimmed by 8 bases and 1 base, with 11 bases remaining between them. TCR beta VDJ and CDR3 profiles were obtained from a genomic DNA template. TCRdb independently ran MiXCR on the reads; one entry per CDR3 protein. This sample carries fewer than 200,000 distinct CDR3 sequences, around 60% of them seen once, and the ten largest clones take 35% to 50%. The chain joins TRBV29-1 to TRBJ1-1; D remains unclear. The origin of this receptor is a human donor in good health. The sequenced sample consisted of sorted CD4+, CD8+, or CD8+CD57+ T cells (not recorded which) from PBMCs. The CDR3 spells CSQPTANTEAFF. DNA of the CDR3: TGCAGCCAACCGACCGCGAACACTGAAGCTTTCTTT. The full variable domain, with the rest looked up from reference TRBV29-1 and TRBJ1-1, is SAVISQKPSRDICQRGTSLTIQCQVDSQVTMMFWYRQQPGQSLTLIATANQGSEATYESGFVIDKFPISRPNLTFSTLTVSNMSPEDSSIYLCSQPTANTEAFFGQGTRLTVV.